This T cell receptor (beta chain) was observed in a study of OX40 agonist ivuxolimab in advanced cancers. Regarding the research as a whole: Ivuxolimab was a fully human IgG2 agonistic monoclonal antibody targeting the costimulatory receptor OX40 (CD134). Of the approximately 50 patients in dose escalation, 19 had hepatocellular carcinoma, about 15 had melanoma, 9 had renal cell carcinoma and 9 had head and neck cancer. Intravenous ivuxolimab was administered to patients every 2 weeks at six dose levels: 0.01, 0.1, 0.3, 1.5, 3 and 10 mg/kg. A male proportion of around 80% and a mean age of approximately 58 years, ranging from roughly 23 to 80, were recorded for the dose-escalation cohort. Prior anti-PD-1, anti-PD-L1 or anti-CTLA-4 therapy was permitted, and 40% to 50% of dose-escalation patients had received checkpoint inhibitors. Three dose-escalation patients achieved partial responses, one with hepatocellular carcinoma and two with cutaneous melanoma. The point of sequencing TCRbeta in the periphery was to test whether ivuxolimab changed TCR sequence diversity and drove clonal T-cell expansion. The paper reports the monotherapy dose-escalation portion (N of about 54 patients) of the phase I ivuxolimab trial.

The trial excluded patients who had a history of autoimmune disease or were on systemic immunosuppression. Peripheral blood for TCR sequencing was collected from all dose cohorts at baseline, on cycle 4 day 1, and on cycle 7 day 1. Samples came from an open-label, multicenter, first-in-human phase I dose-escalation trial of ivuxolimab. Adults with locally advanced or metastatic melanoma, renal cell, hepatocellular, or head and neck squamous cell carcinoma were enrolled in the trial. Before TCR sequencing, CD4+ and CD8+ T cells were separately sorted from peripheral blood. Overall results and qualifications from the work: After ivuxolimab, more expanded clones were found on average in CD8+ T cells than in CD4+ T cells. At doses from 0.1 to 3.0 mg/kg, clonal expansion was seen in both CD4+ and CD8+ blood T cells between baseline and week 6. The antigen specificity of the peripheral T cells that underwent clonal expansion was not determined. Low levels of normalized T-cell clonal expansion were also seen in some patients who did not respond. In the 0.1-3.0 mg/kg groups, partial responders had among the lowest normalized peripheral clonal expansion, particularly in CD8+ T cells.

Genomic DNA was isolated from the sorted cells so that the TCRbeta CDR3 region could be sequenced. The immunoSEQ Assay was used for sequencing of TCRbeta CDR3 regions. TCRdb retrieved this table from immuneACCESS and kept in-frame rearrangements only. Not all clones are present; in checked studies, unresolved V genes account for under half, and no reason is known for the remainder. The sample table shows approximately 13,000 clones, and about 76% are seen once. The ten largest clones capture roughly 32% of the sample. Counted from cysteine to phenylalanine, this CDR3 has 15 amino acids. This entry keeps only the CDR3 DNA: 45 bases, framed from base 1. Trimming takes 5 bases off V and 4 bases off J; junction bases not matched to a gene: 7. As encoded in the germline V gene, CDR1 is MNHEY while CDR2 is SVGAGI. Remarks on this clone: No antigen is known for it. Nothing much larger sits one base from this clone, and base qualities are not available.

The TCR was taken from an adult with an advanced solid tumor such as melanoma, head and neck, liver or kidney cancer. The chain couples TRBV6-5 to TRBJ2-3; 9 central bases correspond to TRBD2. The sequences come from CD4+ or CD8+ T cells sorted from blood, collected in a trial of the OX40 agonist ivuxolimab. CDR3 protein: CASSPGLARADTQYF. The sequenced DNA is TGTGCCAGCAGTCCCGGACTAGCGAGGGCAGATACGCAGTATTTT.